A selection of T cell receptor beta chains follows, all from one sample in a study of molecular identifiers for immune sequencing clone quantification. TCRdb processed the PCR reads anew with MiXCR; each CDR3 protein has one entry. There are around 65,000 distinct CDR3 sequences in the sample; less than 20% occur only once, and over 1.2% lies in the top ten. Sequencing was performed on naive CD8+ T cells from blood, with Jurkat cell RNA spiked in. The receptors were sampled from a human donor in good health. Some libraries in this study had Jurkat cell RNA spiked in. CDR3s include the opening cysteine and the closing phenylalanine or tryptophan. A D gene is named only where the DNA matches it firmly. Clone size is shown for a subset of rows, as once, few, many or a class of expanded clone.

size	J	D	V	DNA	CDR3
many	TRBJ2-4	NA	TRBV4-1	TGCGCCAGCAGCCCAGGGGCCCTGTGGGGAGCCAAAAACATTCAGTACTTC	CASSPGALWGAKNIQYF
many	TRBJ2-1	TRBD1	TRBV12-3/TRBV12-4	TGTGCCAGCAGTATTACAGAGGACAGGGCCGATGAGCAGTTCTTC	CASSITEDRADEQFF
many	TRBJ1-1	TRBD1	TRBV12-3/TRBV12-4	TGTGCCAGCAGTGGGACAGGACCGAACACTGAAGCTTTCTTT	CASSGTGPNTEAFF
many	TRBJ1-1	TRBD1	TRBV30	TGTGCCTGGAGCCAGGGGGGCGCTGAAGCTTTCTTT	CAWSQGGAEAFF
many	TRBJ1-5	NA	TRBV29-1	TGCAGCGTTCTGACGGGGGGCAATCAGCCCCAGCATTTT	CSVLTGGNQPQHF
many	TRBJ2-1	TRBD2	TRBV7-9	TGTGCCAGCAGCCCAGAAAAGACTAGCGGGACGAATGAGCAGTTCTTC	CASSPEKTSGTNEQFF
many	TRBJ2-1	TRBD2	TRBV19	TGTGCCAGTAGCATGACTAGCGGCCTATACAATGAGCAGTTCTTC	CASSMTSGLYNEQFF
many	TRBJ2-3	TRBD2	TRBV29-1	TGCAGCGACGGGGACTACCAGAGTAGCACAGATACGCAGTATTTT	CSDGDYQSSTDTQYF
NA	TRBJ2-7	NA	TRBV14	TGTGCCAGCAGCCAAGGAGGGGTTAACTACGAGCAGTACTTC	CASSQGGVNYEQYF
many	TRBJ2-5	NA	TRBV20-1	TGCAGTGCTGGTTATCAATTATACCAAGAGACCCAGTACTTC	CSAGYQLYQETQYF
many	TRBJ1-1	NA	TRBV9	TGTGCCAGCAGCGTAGGGGGCAGTACTGAAGCTTTCTTT	CASSVGGSTEAFF
many	TRBJ2-5	NA	TRBV5-1	TGCGCCAGCAGCTTTTGGTGGGGTTGGGAGACCCAGTACTTC	CASSFWWGWETQYF
NA	TRBJ2-7	NA	TRBV6-5	TGTGCCAGCAGTTATTTAGGGGGGGGCAACGAGCGGTACTTC	CASSYLGGGNERYF
many	TRBJ1-2	TRBD1	TRBV13	TGTGCCAGCAGTTCAGGCTCCCCGGGACAGGGGTTCCGTGGCTACACCTTC	CASSSGSPGQGFRGYTF
many	TRBJ2-5	NA	TRBV29-1	TGCAGCGTTGCTGGCCAAGGGGCCCAGTACTTC	CSVAGQGAQYF
many	TRBJ2-5	NA	TRBV25-1	TGTGCCAGCAGTGAATCTTCGTACCGAGAGACCCAGTACTTC	CASSESSYRETQYF
many	TRBJ2-6	NA	TRBV23-1	TGCGCCAGCAGTAACCCAGTGTACTCTGGGGCCAACGTCCTGACTTTC	CASSNPVYSGANVLTF
many	TRBJ2-7	NA	TRBV10-3	TGTGCCATCAGTGAGGAGGAGGCTAGGCTGTACGAGCAGTACTTC	CAISEEEARLYEQYF
NA	TRBJ2-2	NA	TRBV18	TGTGCCGGCTCACCACCGGTCGGGGAGCTGTTTTTT	CAGSPPVGELFF
many	TRBJ1-1	TRBD1	TRBV6-5	TGTGCCAGCAGTTACACGGACAGGGGGCTCGGTGAAGCTTTCTTT	CASSYTDRGLGEAFF
many	TRBJ1-6	TRBD1	TRBV7-9	TGTGCCAGCAGCTTCGTTTCAGGGGGCTCGCCCCTCCACTTT	CASSFVSGGSPLHF
many	TRBJ2-1	NA	TRBV27	TGTGCCAGCAGTCCCACTGCTTTGAGGATGGGGCCCTACAATGAGCAGTTCTTC	CASSPTALRMGPYNEQFF
many	TRBJ1-5	NA	TRBV20-1	TGCAGTGCTAGACCCGGGGGCGGCCTACAGCCCCAGCATTTT	CSARPGGGLQPQHF
NA	TRBJ2-7	NA	TRBV28	TGTGCCAGCAGTTTTATCGGAGTATCCTACGAGCAGTACTTC	CASSFIGVSYEQYF
many	TRBJ2-7	NA	TRBV5-1	TGCGCCAGCAGCGAGGGTTGGGGATACGAGCAGTACTTC	CASSEGWGYEQYF
many	TRBJ1-1	TRBD1	TRBV30	TGTGCCTGGAGTGTTGGGACAGGGGTCGAAGCTTTCTTT	CAWSVGTGVEAFF
many	TRBJ2-5	TRBD2	TRBV27	TGTGCCAGCAGTACGGGACTAGCGGGACCCCAAGAGACCCAGTACTTC	CASSTGLAGPQETQYF
few	TRBJ1-1	NA	TRBV5-1	TGCGCCAGCAGCTTGGCCTTTCCGGGACGGAAGAACACTGAAGCTTTCTTT	CASSLAFPGRKNTEAFF
few	TRBJ2-7	NA	TRBV7-9	TGTGCCAGCAGCTTCCGGGGCGGCAGGGTCGATTCCGAGCAGTACTTC	CASSFRGGRVDSEQYF
many	TRBJ2-4	NA	TRBV7-9	TGTGCCAGCAGCCTCTCGGGCAGCCAATGGAACATTCAGTACTTC	CASSLSGSQWNIQYF
many	TRBJ2-6	TRBD1	TRBV7-9	TGTGCCAGCAACTTTCTACGACAGGGTGGTTGGGGTTCTGGGGCCAACGTCCTGACTTTC	CASNFLRQGGWGSGANVLTF
many	TRBJ2-3	TRBD2	TRBV7-3	TGTGCCAGCAGCGCTACCCCCCTAGCGGGAGTAACAGATACGCAGTATTTT	CASSATPLAGVTDTQYF
many	TRBJ2-1	NA	TRBV4-1	TGCGCCAGCAGCCTCCCCGACCCCGAGCAGTTCTTC	CASSLPDPEQFF
NA	TRBJ1-6	NA	TRBV11-2	TGTGCCAGCAGCTTAGTAAGAGAGGGGATTAATTCACCCCTCCACTTT	CASSLVREGINSPLHF
many	TRBJ2-5	NA	TRBV28	TGTGCCAGCAGTTTAGGGTCCAGTTCGCTCCGACAAGAGACCCAGTACTTC	CASSLGSSSLRQETQYF
many	TRBJ2-2	TRBD2	TRBV4-1	TGCGCCAGCAGCCAAGGTCCTAGCGGGATGAACACCGGGGAGCTGTTTTTT	CASSQGPSGMNTGELFF
many	TRBJ2-3	NA	TRBV12-3/TRBV12-4	TGTGCCAGCGGGGAATGGAAAAGCACAGATACGCAGTATTTT	CASGEWKSTDTQYF
many	TRBJ2-2	NA	TRBV5-4	TGTGCCAGCAGTGGAGGGATCGCGAACACCGGGGAGCTGTTTTTT	CASSGGIANTGELFF
many	TRBJ2-3	NA	TRBV5-1	TGCGCCAGCAGCTTGTTGGAGGGAATCGGGAACACAGATACGCAGTATTTT	CASSLLEGIGNTDTQYF
many	TRBJ2-3	NA	TRBV5-1	TGCGCCAGCAGCTACGGACTTGAAAGCACAGATACGCAGTATTTT	CASSYGLESTDTQYF
many	TRBJ2-5	TRBD1	TRBV11-2	TGTGCCAGCAGCCCAATTTGGACAGGGCCGTACCAAGAGACCCAGTACTTC	CASSPIWTGPYQETQYF
NA	TRBJ2-7	NA	TRBV24-1	TGTGCCACCAGTGACTCCCACTCCTACGAGCAGTACTTC	CATSDSHSYEQYF
NA	TRBJ2-5	NA	TRBV12-3/TRBV12-4	TGTGCCAGCAGTTTGGGCATAGAAGAGACCCAGTACTTC	CASSLGIEETQYF
NA	TRBJ2-1	TRBD2	TRBV20-1	TGCAGTGGGACTAGCGGGGGGGGATCATACAATGAGCAGTTCTTC	CSGTSGGGSYNEQFF
few	TRBJ2-7	TRBD2	TRBV20-1	TGCAGTGCTCCGACTAGCGGCTACGAGCAGTACTTC	CSAPTSGYEQYF
many	TRBJ2-7	NA	TRBV6-2/TRBV6-3	TGTGCCAGCAGTTACCCCCAGTACGAGCAGTACTTC	CASSYPQYEQYF
NA	TRBJ2-1	TRBD2	TRBV9	TGTGCCAGCAGCGTCAGCCTAGCGGGAGGGCCGGAAAATGAGCAGTTCTTC	CASSVSLAGGPENEQFF
NA	TRBJ2-7	NA	TRBV28	TGTGCCAGCAGTCGTCGAGGCCGATCCTACGAGCAGTACTTC	CASSRRGRSYEQYF
many	TRBJ2-3	NA	TRBV5-6	TGTGCCAGCAGCTGGACGGTTAGCACAGATACGCAGTATTTT	CASSWTVSTDTQYF
many	TRBJ2-7	TRBD2	TRBV20-1	TGCAGTGCTAGAGGGACTAGCGGTAACTACGCCTACGAGCAGTACTTC	CSARGTSGNYAYEQYF
NA	TRBJ2-1	TRBD2	TRBV5-1	TGCGCCAGCAGCCTGACTAGCTGGAATGAGCAGTTCTTC	CASSLTSWNEQFF
many	TRBJ2-7	TRBD2	TRBV27	TGTGCCAGCAGTCCACACGTAGGAGCGGGAACCTACGAGCAGTACTTC	CASSPHVGAGTYEQYF
few	TRBJ2-1	NA	TRBV27	TGTGCCAGCAGCCAGCCGGGGTACATGAATGAGCAGTTCTTC	CASSQPGYMNEQFF